The 27 T cell receptor beta chains in this list originate from one sample, sequenced in a study of T cells after yellow fever vaccination. TCRdb re-analysed the 5' RACE reads in MiXCR, keeping a single row per CDR3 protein. The table has about 300,000 distinct CDR3 sequences, around 9.3% seen once. The specimen comprised CD4+ T cells sorted from PBMCs, sampled 5 days after the yellow fever booster vaccination. The source of these receptors is a man between 18 and 29 years old who received the YFV17D yellow fever vaccine.

This clonotype has only a few counts. This chain uses TRBV18 with TRBJ2-1; 9 bases align to TRBD2. Per germline, CDR1 KGHSH and CDR2 LQKENI. Trimming took 6 bases from V and 7 from J; bases not matched to a gene: 4. CDR3 length: 13 amino acids. The CDR3 protein is CASSRGGLNEQFF. In nucleotides, the CDR3 is TGTGCCAGCTCGCGGGGGGGCCTAAATGAGCAGTTCTTC.

This clonotype was seen ten or more times. The V call is TRBV4-3, the J call TRBJ1-4, with D possibly TRBD1 on 5 matching bases. Germline V lookup: CDR1 LGHNA, CDR2 YSLEER. The V and J ends lost 0 bases and 13 bases respectively, with 15 bases between them. The CDR3 totals 14 residues. CDR3 sequence: CASSQERQGNPLFF. The CDR3, as DNA: TGCGCCAGCAGCCAAGAGCGCCAGGGTAATCCACTGTTTTTT.

Only a few counts were recorded for this clonotype. This chain connects TRBV25-1 to TRBJ2-7; the D gene is possibly TRBD2 (6 bases). V lost 3 bases to trimming and J lost 2 bases, with 11 bases between them. This CDR3 has 14 amino acids. Per the germline V gene, CDR1 is MGHDK and CDR2 is SYGVNS. The CDR3 here is CASSDLGGAYEQYF. DNA of the CDR3: TGTGCCAGCAGTGATCTAGGAGGGGCCTACGAGCAGTACTTC.

This clonotype was recorded a few times. The chain joins TRBV2 to TRBJ1-2; 7 bases line up with TRBD1. The CDR3 spans 14 residues. V shed 4 bases, J shed 6 bases, and the junction held 8 bases outside the gene matches. Germline lookup yields CDR1 SNHLY and CDR2 FYNNEI. The CDR3: CASSGQTGMDGYTF. The DNA of the CDR3 is TGTGCCAGCAGTGGCCAGACAGGGATGGATGGCTACACCTTC.

This rearrangement joins TRBV5-1 to TRBJ2-5; TRBD2 is a possible D gene (6 bases). The CDR3 runs to 12 residues. The V gene's germline CDR1 is SGHRS and CDR2 YFSETQ. The germline V and J ends were trimmed by 6 bases and 5 bases, with 11 bases remaining between them. The CDR3 sequence: CASKNAGETQYF. CDR3 nucleotides: TGCGCCAGCAAAAATGCGGGGGAGACCCAGTACTTC.

This clonotype turned up a few times. Here the CDR3 reads CASSQNTGLQETQYF. CDR3 nucleotides: TGTGCCAGCAGCCAGAATACAGGGCTCCAAGAGACCCAGTACTTC. This chain connects TRBV3-1 to TRBJ2-5; the D gene is possibly TRBD1 (6 bases). Germline-derived CDR1 and CDR2 are LGHDT and YNNKEL (reference sequence). The CDR3 is 15 amino acids. V was cut by 3 bases and J by 1 base, with 12 bases left in between.

The chain combines TRBV5-1 with TRBJ1-2, with a tentative D call TRBD1 (5 bases). The germline CDR1 and CDR2 sequences are SGHRS and YFSETQ. The CDR3 sequence is 14 residues long. V was shortened by 4 bases and J by 3 bases, with 13 bases between the two germline ends. This CDR3 reads CASSIQGGYYGYTF. DNA of the CDR3: TGCGCCAGCAGCATTCAGGGCGGATACTATGGCTACACCTTC.

This clonotype was detected a few times. The chain couples TRBV12-3 or TRBV12-4 to TRBJ2-2; no reliable D call. The length of the CDR3 is 14 residues. Trimming took off 2 bases at V and 7 bases at J, with 11 bases between the two ends. The CDR3 here is CASSLSLNSGELFF. The CDR3 DNA is TGTGCCAGCAGTTTATCCCTCAATAGCGGGGAGCTGTTTTTT.

As for this clonotype: This may be a read error, as it is one base from a much larger clone. The chain joins TRBV25-1 to TRBJ2-5; TRBD2 might be the D (7 bases). The CDR3 has 15 amino acids. Germline CDR1 reads MGHDK; CDR2 reads SYGVNS. The CDR3: CARSGLGGVQETQYF. In DNA form, the CDR3 reads TGTGCCAGGAGTGGGTTAGGGGGGGTCCAAGAGACCCAGTACTTC.

This sequence joins TRBV7-2 and TRBJ1-2; TRBD1 agrees at 8 bases. The V gene's germline CDR1 is SGHTA and CDR2 FQGNSA. The CDR3 covers 14 residues. J lost 4 bases, V lost 1 base, and 2 bases had no gene match. The CDR3 region is CASSLGTGIYGYTF. As DNA, the CDR3 is TGTGCCAGCAGCTTAGGGACAGGGATCTATGGCTACACCTTC.

As for this clonotype: A read error may explain this, as a much larger clone is one base away. The chain carries TRBV5-1 and TRBJ2-5; D is ambiguous. The CDR3 runs to 14 residues. Germline CDR1 is SGHRS and CDR2 is YFSETQ. The CDR3 DNA sequence: TGCGACAGCAGACGATCGTCGGCCCATGAGACCCAGTACTTC. This gives the protein CDSRRSSAHETQYF.

This clonotype was seen a few times. The chain is built from TRBV12-3 or TRBV12-4 and TRBJ2-1, with D perhaps being TRBD1 or TRBD2 (5 bases each). The CDR3 has 15 amino acids. V dropped 2 bases and J dropped 4 bases, with 12 bases sitting between them. The CDR3, as DNA: TGTGCCAGCAGTTTAAGGAAGGGGAGTTACAATGAGCAGTTCTTC. Protein sequence: CASSLRKGSYNEQFF.

This clonotype was recorded at least ten times. The chain couples TRBV11-2 to TRBJ2-2, with TRBD2 identical over 11 bases. Germline lookup yields CDR1 SGHAT and CDR2 FQNNGV. CDR3 length: 17 amino acids. Losses at the gene ends were 4 bases for V and 4 bases for J; bases not matched to a gene: 8. DNA of the CDR3: TGTGCCAGCAGCTCATCTAGCGGGGGGAGGTTCACCGGGGAGCTGTTTTTT. Translation gives CASSSSSGGRFTGELFF.

This clonotype was counted between two and nine times. This chain links TRBV12-3 or TRBV12-4 with TRBJ2-2; the match to TRBD1 covers 7 bases. After removal of 6 bases from V and 6 bases from J, the junction contained 7 bases not matched to a gene. The CDR3 runs 14 residues. Here the CDR3 DNA reads TGTGCCAGCAGACCCGGACAGGTCCCCGGGGAGCTGTTTTTT. Translating it yields CASRPGQVPGELFF.

J is TRBJ1-6 and V is TRBV4-2; TRBD1 is a possible D gene (6 bases). With 1 base removed from V and 10 bases from J, the gap between germline ends came to 17 bases. The CDR3 length is 16 residues. Per germline, CDR1 LGHNA and CDR2 YNFKEQ. CDR3 DNA: TGTGCCAGCAGCCAAGCAAAGGGGGATGGCGAGTCACCCCTCCACTTT. It encodes CASSQAKGDGESPLHF.

The chain has TRBV5-5 and TRBJ2-3; TRBD2 might be the D (7 bases). Germline assignment: CDR1 SGHKS and CDR2 YYEKEE (reference sequence). Trimming removed 7 bases from V and 0 bases from J, with 18 bases in between. This CDR3 region has 16 residues. CDR3 residues: CASGRGGFFSTDTQYF. CDR3 nucleotide sequence: TGTGCCAGCGGGAGGGGGGGCTTTTTTAGCACAGATACGCAGTATTTT. Filled out from reference TRBV5-5 and TRBJ2-3, the complete variable domain reads DAGVTQSPTHLIKTRGQQVTLRCSPISGHKSVSWYQQVLGQGPQFIFQYYEKEERGRGNFPDRFSARQFPNYSSELNVNALLLGDSALYLCASGRGGFFSTDTQYFGPGTRLTVL.

The rearrangement joins TRBV3-1 to TRBJ2-2; D is undetermined. The CDR3 loop spans 15 amino acids. Germline V gene lookup returns CDR1 LGHDT and CDR2 YNNKEL (reference sequence). The germline V and J ends were trimmed by 1 base and 0 bases, with 6 bases remaining between them. CDR3 nucleotides: TGTGCCAGCAGCCAAGTCGGCGCGAACACCGGGGAGCTGTTTTTT. It translates to CASSQVGANTGELFF.

This clonotype has more than one count but fewer than ten. The V gene is TRBV6-1, the J gene TRBJ2-3; a weak D match, TRBD1 (5 bases). Trimming left V 7 bases short and J 8 bases short, with 19 bases between. The CDR3 contains 14 residues. CDR1 is MNHNS, CDR2 SASEGT, per germline. The CDR3 reads CASTEGVGATTQYF. In DNA, the CDR3 is TGTGCCAGCACCGAAGGTGTAGGGGCCACTACGCAGTATTTT.

The chain has TRBV25-1 and TRBJ2-5, with TRBD2 identical over 7 bases. Looked up from germline, CDR1 is MGHDK and CDR2 is SYGVNS. J gave up 9 bases and V 2 bases, and 18 bases lay outside the gene matches. CDR3 size: 17 residues. The CDR3 loop reads CASSEGNGAGVLTAQYF. CDR3 nucleotide sequence: TGTGCCAGCAGTGAAGGAAATGGGGCGGGAGTATTGACGGCCCAGTACTTC.

This clonotype was detected a few times. The chain uses TRBV27 and TRBJ2-5, with 10 bases fitting TRBD1. Germline CDR1 and CDR2: MNHEY and SMNVEV (reference sequence). The CDR3 consists of 15 residues. Unmatched junction bases numbered 5, after V lost 5 bases and J lost 2 bases. CDR3 bases: TGTGCCAGCAGTGGCGACAGGGGGCGGCAAGAGACCCAGTACTTC. It yields the protein CASSGDRGRQETQYF.

The chain employs TRBV6-6 and TRBJ2-7, with 8 nucleotides matching TRBD1. V shed 4 bases and J 5 bases; nucleotides not matched to a gene: 7. In germline, CDR1 is MNHNY, CDR2 SVGAGI (reference sequence). This CDR3 is 14 amino acids long. The CDR3 nucleotides are TGTGCCAGCAGTTTCCTGGACAGGGCACACGAGCAGTACTTC. Translated: CASSFLDRAHEQYF.

This clonotype was recorded many times. This chain links TRBV15 with TRBJ2-3; D might be TRBD2 (5 bases). The CDR3 contains 18 residues. The germline V gene has CDR1 LNHNV and CDR2 YYDKDF (reference sequence). V was trimmed by 1 base and J by 2 bases, leaving 19 bases between them. This CDR3 is CATSRGLERLLATDTQYF. The CDR3 nucleotides read TGTGCCACCAGCAGAGGTCTAGAGAGGCTCCTAGCCACAGATACGCAGTATTTT.

This clonotype was seen a few times. The rearrangement uses TRBV25-1 and TRBJ2-5; 11 bases agree with TRBD2. The trim removed 4 bases at V and 4 bases at J, leaving 8 bases unmatched. CDR1 and CDR2 from the germline V gene are MGHDK and SYGVNS. CDR3 length: 16 amino acids. The CDR3, as DNA: TGTGCCAGCAGTGTCTGGTTAGCGGGGGGGCCAGAGACCCAGTACTTC. Translated, it gives CASSVWLAGGPETQYF. The full variable domain, its missing parts supplied by reference TRBV25-1 and TRBJ2-5, is EADIYQTPRYLVIGTGKKITLECSQTMGHDKMYWYQQDPGMELHLIHYSYGVNSTEKGDLSSESTVSRIRTEHFPLTLESARPSHTSQYLCASSVWLAGGPETQYFGPGTRLLVL.

This clonotype was recorded a few times. Here the CDR3 DNA reads TGTGCCAGCAGCCAAAGGGAAGGCCAGCGGATCTACTCTGGGGCCAACGTCCTGACTTTC. It codes for CASSQREGQRIYSGANVLTF. This chain uses TRBV4-2 with TRBJ2-6, with a weak D call TRBD2 (5 bases). Germline V gene data show CDR1 as LGHNA and CDR2 as YNFKEQ. V was trimmed by 2 bases and J by 0 bases, leaving 20 bases between them. CDR3 size: 20 residues.

The genes are TRBV6-5 and TRBJ2-1; 8 bases line up with TRBD2. This CDR3 has 15 residues. V lost 2 bases, J lost 4 bases, and 4 bases stayed unmatched. Germline CDR1 is MNHEY and CDR2 is SVGAGI. CDR3 nucleotides: TGTGCCAGCAGTTACACACTAGCGGTGTACAATGAGCAGTTCTTC. It codes for CASSYTLAVYNEQFF.

The chain is built from TRBV3-1 and TRBJ1-1; no firm D call. The ends were cut back, 1 base at V and 4 bases at J, with 10 bases in the middle. The germline CDR1 and CDR2 sequences are LGHDT and YNNKEL (reference sequence). The CDR3 loop spans 14 amino acids. CDR3 loop: CASSQAPMGTEAFF. The CDR3 nucleotides are TGTGCCAGCAGCCAAGCTCCGATGGGCACTGAAGCTTTCTTT.

The V gene is TRBV7-2, the J gene TRBJ2-3, with 9 bases lining up with TRBD2. CDR3 length equals 16 residues. Germline trimming cut 2 bases from V and 5 bases from J; bases unmatched to any gene: 8. CDR1 and CDR2 from the germline V gene are SGHTA and FQGNSA. This chain's CDR3 is CASSLHPSGAGDTQYF. CDR3 in DNA: TGTGCCAGCAGCTTACATCCTAGCGGGGCGGGAGATACGCAGTATTTT.